This passage covers 30 T cell receptor beta chains from one sample sequenced in a study of neurological immune-mediated disorders. Noted time point: longitudinal time-point 2. TCRdb ran MiXCR on the 5' RACE reads and lists one entry per CDR3 protein. The table shows fewer than 35,000 distinct CDR3 sequences, with 10% to 15% occurring only once. The sequenced sample was PBMCs. The receptor set was obtained from a woman aged 40 to 50 in good health.

This chain connects TRBV7-2 to TRBJ2-7, with D possibly matching TRBD2 (5 bases). This CDR3 is built from 17 residues. Germline loops: CDR1 SGHTA, CDR2 FQGNSA. The V end lost 5 bases, the J end lost 3 bases, and 23 bases lay between the germline ends. The CDR3 is CASSPTLYSGRGYEQYF. DNA for the CDR3: TGTGCCAGCAGCCCCACATTGTACAGCGGTCGGGGCTACGAGCAGTACTTC.

This clonotype was recorded at least ten times. This sequence joins TRBV12-3 or TRBV12-4 and TRBJ1-3; D is undetermined. This CDR3 region has 12 residues. V lost 6 bases, J lost 0 bases, and 3 bases lay in between. The CDR3 loop reads CASRLSGNTIYF. In DNA form, the CDR3 reads TGTGCCAGCAGGCTCTCTGGAAACACCATATATTTT.

Ten or more counts support this clonotype. The chain joins TRBV19 to TRBJ2-7; D possibly corresponds to TRBD1 (6 bases). Trimming removed 3 bases at V and 5 bases at J, with 11 bases between. In germline, CDR1 is LNHDA, CDR2 SQIVND (reference sequence). The CDR3 spans 13 residues. The CDR3 coding sequence is TGTGCCAGTAGTATGGCCAGGGGAGACGAGCAGTACTTC. It is translated as CASSMARGDEQYF.

This clonotype was counted only a few times. This chain connects TRBV20-1 to TRBJ2-2, with D tentatively TRBD2 (6 bases). The germline V gene encodes CDR1 DFQATT and CDR2 SNEGSKA (reference sequence). This CDR3 has 13 residues. V shed 6 bases and J shed 1 base, with 9 bases lying between them. The CDR3 nucleotides read TGCAGTGCCCACGGGGGGAACACCGGGGAGCTGTTTTTT. It specifies CSAHGGNTGELFF.

In its sample, this clonotype was seen many times. The V call is TRBV20-1, the J call TRBJ2-1; a weak D match, TRBD2 (5 bases). V was clipped by 1 base and J by 6 bases, with 13 bases between them. The germline gives CDR1 DFQATT, CDR2 SNEGSKA (reference sequence). This CDR3 is built from 14 residues. As DNA, the CDR3 is TGCAGTGCTAGAGGAGGGCGCTCTGGCAATGAGCAGTTCTTC. Translated, it gives CSARGGRSGNEQFF.

This clonotype was recorded at least ten times. The gene calls are TRBV4-2 and TRBJ2-3; 7 bases fit TRBD2. The CDR3 loop spans 16 amino acids. V trimming: 0 bases; J trimming: 5 bases; junction bases outside the gene matches: 8. Germline V lookup: CDR1 LGHNA, CDR2 YNFKEQ. CDR3 nucleotide sequence: TGTGCCAGCAGCCAAGATCGGGCGGGGGTGGGAGATACGCAGTATTTT. This gives the protein CASSQDRAGVGDTQYF.

This clonotype was observed many times. The chain joins TRBV5-1 to TRBJ2-3; a possible D gene is TRBD1 (5 bases). CDR1 is SGHRS, CDR2 YFSETQ, per germline. V was trimmed by 0 bases and J by 1 base, leaving 12 bases between them. This CDR3 contains 16 residues. The CDR3 region is CASSLAYQGRTDTQYF. The CDR3 nucleotides are TGCGCCAGCAGCTTGGCCTATCAGGGCCGCACAGATACGCAGTATTTT.

This clonotype was picked up many times. The chain employs TRBV9 and TRBJ1-5, with D tentatively TRBD1 (6 bases). Per germline, CDR1 SGDLS and CDR2 YYNGEE. Trimming stripped 3 bases from V and 3 bases from J, with 7 bases between. The CDR3 loop spans 13 amino acids. CDR3 amino acids: CASSGTVNQPQHF. CDR3 coding DNA: TGTGCCAGCAGCGGGACAGTCAATCAGCCCCAGCATTTT.

The sample holds many counts of this clonotype. V and J are TRBV20-1 and TRBJ1-1; 7 positions agree with TRBD1. V lost 6 bases, J lost 5 bases, and 9 bases stayed unmatched. Germline CDR1 DFQATT, CDR2 SNEGSKA (reference sequence). CDR3 length: 13 residues. CDR3 residues: CSAISTGVTEAFF. CDR3 nucleotide sequence: TGCAGTGCAATCAGTACAGGGGTAACTGAAGCTTTCTTT.

This clonotype was counted ten times or more. The CDR3 is CASSVEGGLAGFNEQFF. The CDR3 DNA reads as TGTGCCAGCAGCGTAGAAGGGGGACTAGCGGGGTTCAATGAGCAGTTCTTC. V is TRBV9 and J is TRBJ2-1, with 13 positions matching TRBD2. The CDR3 spans 17 residues. With 0 bases clipped from V and 6 bases from J, the junction kept 6 bases outside the gene matches. CDR1 SGDLS and CDR2 YYNGEE come from the germline V gene.

This clonotype was seen at least ten times. V gene TRBV20-1 combines with J gene TRBJ2-3; 7 nucleotides match TRBD2. Per the germline V gene, CDR1 is DFQATT and CDR2 is SNEGSKA (reference sequence). The trim removed 6 bases at V and 5 bases at J, leaving 14 bases unmatched. This CDR3 comprises 15 residues. Written as DNA, the CDR3 is TGCAGTGCCCCAAAGGCGGGAGTTGTGAGAGATACGCAGTATTTT. It specifies CSAPKAGVVRDTQYF.

In its sample, this clonotype was seen many times. This chain joins TRBV20-1 and TRBJ2-7; 7 bases line up with TRBD1. Germline V lookup: CDR1 DFQATT, CDR2 SNEGSKA (reference sequence). The V and J ends lost 7 bases and 3 bases, in that order; junction bases with no gene match: 12. This CDR3 is 14 amino acids long. The CDR3, as DNA: TGCAGTGGAGTGGTGGTACAGGGGAACTACGAGCAGTACTTC. This translates into CSGVVVQGNYEQYF.

This clonotype occurred many times. The chain links TRBV20-1 to TRBJ2-7, with 9 bases fitting TRBD2. CDR1 and CDR2 from the germline V gene are DFQATT and SNEGSKA (reference sequence). The CDR3 contains 13 residues. V trimming: 6 bases; J trimming: 2 bases; junction bases outside the gene matches: 5. CDR3 residues: CSAVAGDPYEQYF. In DNA, the CDR3 is TGCAGTGCCGTAGCGGGGGACCCCTACGAGCAGTACTTC.

This clonotype came up many times. The chain recombines TRBV20-1 with TRBJ1-2; 7 nucleotides line up with TRBD1. The germline CDR1 and CDR2 sequences are DFQATT and SNEGSKA (reference sequence). The J segment lost 4 bases and the V segment lost 0 bases, leaving 11 bases of the junction unmatched. CDR3 length: 16 residues. The CDR3 reads CSARDRLQGSSYGYTF. The CDR3 nucleotides are TGCAGTGCTAGAGATAGGTTACAGGGGAGTTCCTATGGCTACACCTTC.

This clonotype was observed many times. The genes are TRBV12-3 or TRBV12-4 and TRBJ2-7; unclear D gene. This CDR3 is 14 amino acids long. V was trimmed by 5 bases and J by 5 bases, leaving 16 bases between them. The DNA of the CDR3 is TGTGCCAGCAGTGCAAGAACCGGGCGCCACGAGCAGTACTTC. It is translated as CASSARTGRHEQYF.

This clonotype was recorded at least ten times. The chain has TRBV27 and TRBJ1-2, with D unclear. V gave up 3 bases and J gave up 4 bases, with 9 bases separating them. CDR1 and CDR2 from the germline V gene are MNHEY and SMNVEV (reference sequence). The CDR3 runs 13 residues. This CDR3 reads CASSLGGIYGYTF. Here the CDR3 DNA reads TGTGCCAGCAGTTTGGGAGGGATCTATGGCTACACCTTC.

This clonotype was seen many times. CDR3 in amino acids: CASSLVGTGEKLFF. The DNA of the CDR3 is TGCGCCAGCAGCTTGGTAGGAACAGGGGAAAAACTGTTTTTT. The chain recombines TRBV5-1 with TRBJ1-4; a weak D match, TRBD1 (6 bases). CDR1 is SGHRS, CDR2 YFSETQ, per germline. Between the trimmed V and J ends, which lost 0 bases and 8 bases, there was a span of 11 bases. This CDR3 is built from 14 residues.

This clonotype was detected ten times or more. The chain has TRBV25-1 and TRBJ1-1; 7 bases fit TRBD1. Germline V CDR1 and CDR2: MGHDK, SYGVNS. The trim removed 3 bases at V and 5 bases at J, leaving 6 bases unmatched. The CDR3 consists of 14 residues. CDR3 nucleotide sequence: TGTGCCAGCAGTGAGCCTACAGGGGTGACTGAAGCTTTCTTT. Its translation: CASSEPTGVTEAFF.

This clonotype was recorded many times. The gene calls are TRBV20-1 and TRBJ1-5, with 9 bases identical to TRBD1. This CDR3 is 13 amino acids long. From germline, CDR1 is DFQATT and CDR2 SNEGSKA (reference sequence). V lost 6 bases, J lost 7 bases, and 7 bases stayed unmatched. The CDR3 here is CSARDRERQPQHF. CDR3 bases: TGCAGTGCGCGGGACAGGGAGAGGCAGCCCCAGCATTTT.

This clonotype came up many times. This chain connects TRBV5-1 to TRBJ2-5, with 8 bases lining up with TRBD1. Germline lookup yields CDR1 SGHRS and CDR2 YFSETQ. Trimming at V came to 4 bases and at J to 3 bases, leaving 5 bases not matched to a gene. The CDR3 runs 14 residues. The CDR3 coding sequence is TGCGCCAGCAGCAGTGGACAGGGAAAAGAGACCCAGTACTTC. Amino acid sequence: CASSSGQGKETQYF.

This clonotype was recorded at least ten times. The CDR3 spells CASSLARGGDTQYF. Here the CDR3 DNA reads TGTGCCAGCAGCTTGGCCAGGGGTGGAGATACGCAGTATTTT. This chain links TRBV5-6 with TRBJ2-3; D possibly corresponds to TRBD1 (6 bases). The germline V gene encodes CDR1 SGHDT and CDR2 YYEEEE. Trimming removed 0 bases from V and 5 bases from J, with 10 bases in between. CDR3 length: 14 residues.

A few counts support this clonotype. The chain joins TRBV25-1 to TRBJ2-7; D remains unclear. The V end was cut by 3 bases, the J end by 9 bases, with 12 bases between. There are 12 residues in the CDR3. Germline V gives CDR1 MGHDK, CDR2 SYGVNS. CDR3 in amino acids: CASSDRYVVQYF. CDR3 sequence (DNA): TGTGCCAGCAGTGATCGGTATGTGGTGCAGTACTTC.

In this sample, this clonotype turned up many times. V is TRBV5-1 and J is TRBJ2-5, with D hard to call. Germline lookup yields CDR1 SGHRS and CDR2 YFSETQ. Trimming took 0 bases from V and 5 from J, leaving 8 bases between them. This CDR3 is built from 13 residues. In nucleotides, the CDR3 is TGCGCCAGCAGCTTGGCCGGCTCGGAGACCCAGTACTTC. This sequence encodes CASSLAGSETQYF.

This clonotype was detected ten times or more. J is TRBJ1-1 and V is TRBV6-2 or TRBV6-3, with D possibly TRBD1 on 5 matching bases. The V and J ends lost 7 bases and 11 bases respectively, with 20 bases between them. The CDR3 has 13 amino acids. The germline V gene has CDR1 MNHEY and CDR2 SVGEGT. Here the CDR3 DNA reads TGTGCCAGCACCAGAGGGACGACGACTGGGGCTTTCTTT. Residues: CASTRGTTTGAFF.

This clonotype was observed many times. The chain combines TRBV10-3 with TRBJ2-7; D is perhaps TRBD1 (5 bases). Germline V gene lookup returns CDR1 ENHRY and CDR2 SYGVKD. This CDR3 contains 14 residues. The V and J ends lost 0 bases and 5 bases respectively, with 11 bases between them. CDR3 protein: CAISESRQGHEQYF. The CDR3, as DNA: TGTGCCATCAGTGAGTCTAGGCAGGGCCACGAGCAGTACTTC.

Notes on this clonotype: At one end, the junction sequence differs from germline, possibly due to a read error. J is TRBJ2-1 and V is TRBV9, with 8 bases lining up with TRBD1. Germline loops: CDR1 SGDLS, CDR2 YYNGEE. The CDR3 totals 16 residues. DNA for the CDR3: TGTGCCAGTAGCGTAGAGGTCCAGGGGGCTGCGGATGAGCAGTTCTTC. Amino acid sequence: CASSVEVQGAADEQFF.

This clonotype was counted ten times or more. This chain links TRBV20-1 with TRBJ1-1; D ambiguous. Germline V CDR1 and CDR2: DFQATT, SNEGSKA (reference sequence). The CDR3 consists of 12 residues. For the CDR3, the DNA is TGCAGCCTGGTGAGCGGGAACACTGAAGCTTTCTTT. Translating gives CSLVSGNTEAFF.

This clonotype was detected ten times or more. The chain links TRBV4-1 to TRBJ1-3; D gene ambiguous. CDR3 size: 15 residues. The germline V gene has CDR1 MGHRA and CDR2 YSYEKL. The V and J ends lost 1 base and 2 bases respectively, with 9 bases between them. This chain's CDR3 is CASSQVVVPGNTIYF. CDR3 DNA sequence: TGCGCCAGCAGCCAAGTCGTAGTGCCTGGAAACACCATATATTTT.

J is TRBJ2-3 and V is TRBV25-1; D ambiguous. The CDR3 totals 14 residues. CDR1 is MGHDK and CDR2 is SYGVNS in the germline V gene. V lost 8 bases, J lost 1 base, and 13 bases lay in between. In DNA form, the CDR3 reads TGTGCCAGCCCCACCCTGAGCGGCACAGATACGCAGTATTTT. As protein: CASPTLSGTDTQYF.

This clonotype came up many times. The chain combines TRBV7-2 with TRBJ1-5; D not certain. There are 14 residues in the CDR3. CDR1 and CDR2 (germline): SGHTA, FQGNSA. Trimming took off 4 bases at V and 7 bases at J, with 14 bases between the two ends. CDR3 protein: CASSSPGFQQPQHF. The CDR3 DNA reads TGTGCCAGCAGCTCCCCGGGGTTCCAACAGCCCCAGCATTTT. Looking up the rest from reference TRBV7-2 and TRBJ1-5 gives the full variable domain: GAGVSQSPSNKVTEKGKDVELRCDPISGHTALYWYRQSLGQGLEFLIYFQGNSAPDKSGLPSDRFSAERTGGSVSTLTIQRTQQEDSAVYLCASSSPGFQQPQHFGDGTRLSIL.